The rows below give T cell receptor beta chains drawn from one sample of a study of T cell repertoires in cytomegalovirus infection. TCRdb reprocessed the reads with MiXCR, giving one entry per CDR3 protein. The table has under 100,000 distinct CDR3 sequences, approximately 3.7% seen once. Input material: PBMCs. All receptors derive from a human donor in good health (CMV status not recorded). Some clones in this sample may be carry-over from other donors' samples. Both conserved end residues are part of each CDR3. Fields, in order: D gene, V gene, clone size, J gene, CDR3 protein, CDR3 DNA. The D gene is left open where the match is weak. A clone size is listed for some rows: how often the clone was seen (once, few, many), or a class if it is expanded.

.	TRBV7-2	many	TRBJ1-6	CASSSRDSSYSPLHF	TGTGCCAGCAGCTCCCGGGACTCCTCCTATTCACCCCTCCACTTT
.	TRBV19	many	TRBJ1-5	CASSQGAGQPQHF	TGTGCCAGTAGCCAGGGAGCGGGTCAGCCCCAGCATTTT
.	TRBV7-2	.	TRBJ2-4	CASSLEDIQYF	TGTGCCAGCAGCTTAGAAGACATTCAGTACTTC
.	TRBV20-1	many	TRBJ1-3	CSAQGAGNTIYF	TGCAGTGCGCAAGGTGCCGGAAACACCATATATTTT
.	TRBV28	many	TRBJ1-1	CASRQSVGAFF	TGTGCCAGCAGACAATCCGTAGGAGCTTTCTTT
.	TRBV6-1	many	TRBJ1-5	CASSEGGDNQPQHF	TGTGCCAGCAGTGAAGGGGGGGACAATCAGCCCCAGCATTTT
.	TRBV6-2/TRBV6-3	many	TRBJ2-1	CASVRGSVDEQFF	TGTGCCAGCGTGAGGGGCTCGGTAGATGAGCAGTTCTTC
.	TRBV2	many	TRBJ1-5	CASPGTRDDSNQPQHF	TGTGCCAGCCCCGGGACACGGGATGATAGCAATCAGCCCCAGCATTTT
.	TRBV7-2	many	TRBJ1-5	CASSPERGNGQPQHF	TGTGCCAGCAGCCCCGAACGGGGGAACGGTCAGCCCCAGCATTTT
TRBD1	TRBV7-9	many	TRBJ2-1	CASSLRQGRYEQFF	TGTGCCAGCAGCTTGAGACAGGGGCGGTATGAGCAGTTCTTC
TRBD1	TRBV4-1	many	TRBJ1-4	CASSQPHRGSNEKLFF	TGCGCCAGCAGCCAGCCCCACAGGGGGTCTAATGAAAAACTGTTTTTT
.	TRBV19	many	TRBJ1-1	CASIDTVIKNTEAFF	TGTGCCAGTATTGATACAGTCATCAAGAACACTGAAGCTTTCTTT
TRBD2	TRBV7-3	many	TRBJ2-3	CASSLWASGGPNSTDTQYF	TGTGCCAGCAGCTTATGGGCTAGCGGGGGCCCTAATAGCACAGATACGCAGTATTTT
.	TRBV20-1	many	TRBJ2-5	CSARFFRETQYF	TGCAGTGCTAGGTTTTTTCGAGAGACCCAGTACTTC
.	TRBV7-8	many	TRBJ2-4	CASSLGVSSSPTIAKNIQYF	TGTGCCAGCAGCTTAGGGGTCTCCAGCTCCCCAACCATAGCCAAAAACATTCAGTACTTC
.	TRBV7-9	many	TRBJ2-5	CASSSGGPRETQYF	TGTGCCAGCAGCTCCGGGGGGCCTCGAGAGACCCAGTACTTC
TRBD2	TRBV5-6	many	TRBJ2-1	CASSLTSGEQFF	TGTGCCAGCAGCTTGACTAGCGGGGAGCAGTTCTTC
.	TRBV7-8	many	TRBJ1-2	CASSLEEGYGYTF	TGTGCCAGCAGCTTAGAGGAGGGCTATGGCTACACCTTC
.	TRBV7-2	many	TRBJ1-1	CASSLAFRQADREAFF	TGTGCCAGCAGCTTAGCCTTTCGGCAGGCGGACCGAGAAGCTTTCTTT
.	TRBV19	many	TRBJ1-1	CASSIEWDTEAFF	TGTGCCAGTAGTATAGAATGGGACACTGAAGCTTTCTTT
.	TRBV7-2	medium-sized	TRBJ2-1	CASSSFEGEQFF	TGTGCCAGCAGCTCATTTGAGGGTGAGCAGTTCTTC
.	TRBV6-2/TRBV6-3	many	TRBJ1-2	CASRRTGYTF	TGTGCCAGCAGAAGGACTGGCTACACCTTC
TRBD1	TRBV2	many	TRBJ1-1	CASSAPTGMNTEAFF	TGTGCCAGCAGTGCTCCGACAGGGATGAACACTGAAGCTTTCTTT
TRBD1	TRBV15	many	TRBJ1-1	CATSSAGTEKNTEAFF	TGTGCCACCAGCAGCGCCGGGACAGAAAAGAACACTGAAGCTTTCTTT